This T cell receptor beta chain was found in a study of a mutant IDH1 vaccine in newly diagnosed glioma. The overall study: Treated patients comprised about 60% males and approximately 40% females, mean age approximately 37 years. V12 came at week 35, V13 at week 47.

Only in-frame clones appear in the TCRdb table, and some are missing; sequencing was by immunoSEQ multiplex PCR. The table shows about 72,000 clones, with roughly 84% occurring only once. Concerning this clone: Its cognate antigen is unknown.

CDR1 is LGHNA and CDR2 is YNFKEQ in the germline V gene. V was trimmed by 1 base and J by 0 bases, leaving 9 bases between them. The CDR3 spans 15 residues. As for time point: week 35, safety follow-up. Vaccinated patients received 300 ug of mutant IDH1 20-mer peptide per dose, with topical imiquimod. Newly diagnosed WHO grade 3 or 4 IDH1-mutant, ATRX-lost astrocytomas were identified in the donors. This clonotype originated in a man aged 18-30 years with glioma. This specimen consisted of PBMCs, obtained from a glioma patient whose treatment included an IDH1 peptide vaccine. V usage is TRBV4-2 and J usage is TRBJ1-1; D is uncertain. The DNA of the CDR3 is TGTGCCAGCAGCCAAGCTTCGCAGTTGAACACTGAAGCTTTCTTT. Translating it yields CASSQASQLNTEAFF.